Below, 26 T cell receptor beta chains from the same sample are listed, as sequenced in a study of CD8+ T cells in alopecia areata. RNA, once extracted, was reverse transcribed into cDNA for use as the sequencing template. This table comes from immunoSEQ multiplex PCR, and its TCRdb copy is limited to in-frame clones, with some not included. This sample carries 90,000 to 120,000 clones, 84% of them seen once, and the ten largest clones take roughly 25%. Treatment denoted: oral pan-JAK inhibitor, 5-10 mg twice daily. This specimen was CD8+ T cells sorted from blood, taken at week 24, from a patient treated with tofacitinib. These receptors were obtained from a human donor with alopecia areata.

This rearrangement joins TRBV29-1 to TRBJ2-5; 7 bases are a match to TRBD1. Near its end, the DNA agrees better with TRBJ2-7, so the J call may be wrong. The CDR3 loop spans 13 amino acids. Germline V lookup: CDR1 SQVTM, CDR2 ANQGSEA. The CDR3 is CSVFLDRDYEQYF. CDR3 DNA: TGCAGCGTTTTCCTCGACAGGGACTACGAGCAGTACTTC.

The rearrangement joins TRBV19 to TRBJ2-7; TRBD2 aligns across 7 bases. There are 12 residues in the CDR3. Germline V gene sequence: CDR1 LNHDA, CDR2 SQIVND (reference sequence). The junction had 1 base not matched to a gene; V was cut back by 6 bases and J by 2 bases. CDR3 region: CASSGGTYEQYF. Here the CDR3 DNA reads TGTGCCAGTAGCGGGGGGACCTACGAGCAGTACTTC.

The chain is built from TRBV6-6 and TRBJ1-2; the D is unclear. V lost 2 bases, J lost 2 bases, and 12 bases lay in between. The CDR3 has 15 amino acids. CDR1 and CDR2 (germline): MNHNY, SVGAGI (reference sequence). CDR3 amino acids: CASSYLQDLNYGYTF. CDR3 DNA sequence: TGTGCCAGCAGTTACCTTCAGGACCTAAACTATGGCTACACCTTC.

The V and J genes are TRBV7-9 and TRBJ2-3; D remains unclear. The V end lost 2 bases, the J end lost 6 bases, and 9 bases lay between the germline ends. Per germline, CDR1 SEHNR and CDR2 FQNEAQ (reference sequence). The CDR3 runs 13 residues. The CDR3 loop is CASSLSMGDTQYF. In DNA form, the CDR3 reads TGTGCCAGCAGCTTATCGATGGGGGATACGCAGTATTTT.

CDR3 residues: CASSDLSGGFNEQFF. The CDR3 region has the DNA TGTGCCAGCAGTGACCTTAGCGGGGGGTTTAATGAGCAGTTCTTC. The rearrangement joins TRBV2 to TRBJ2-1, with TRBD2 identical over 10 bases. The CDR3 covers 15 residues. Germline V gene lookup returns CDR1 SNHLY and CDR2 FYNNEI. V lost 3 bases, J lost 7 bases, and 6 bases stayed unmatched.

About this clone: Other nucleotide sequences from this sample produce the same CDR3. The rearrangement links TRBV5-1 to TRBJ1-1; no clear D gene. Germline V gene sequence: CDR1 SGHRS, CDR2 YFSETQ. The CDR3 has 14 residues. V shed 0 bases and J shed 3 bases, with 9 bases lying between them. The DNA of the CDR3 is TGCGCCAGCAGCTTGGCCGGCGGATACACTGAAGCTTTCTTT. This gives the protein CASSLAGGYTEAFF.

The rearrangement joins TRBV27 to TRBJ2-7; D unresolved. The CDR3 spans 14 residues. Per germline, CDR1 MNHEY and CDR2 SMNVEV (reference sequence). V was pared by 3 bases and J by 5 bases, with 14 bases between. The CDR3 DNA is TGTGCCAGCAGTTTCACCGAACGAATCCACGAGCAGTACTTC. It is translated as CASSFTERIHEQYF.

The chain employs TRBV6-1 and TRBJ2-1; TRBD2 matches at 12 bases. Germline V gene data show CDR1 as MNHNS and CDR2 as SASEGT. The V segment lost 3 bases and the J segment 4 bases; nucleotides outside the gene matches: 7. The CDR3 consists of 17 residues. CDR3 DNA sequence: TGTGCCAGCAGTGATCCCCGGACTAGCGGGACATACAATGAGCAGTTCTTC. Translated: CASSDPRTSGTYNEQFF.

The chain joins TRBV7-9 to TRBJ2-5, with D possibly called TRBD1 or TRBD2 (5 bases each). Gene TRBJ2-7 matches the end of the DNA better, so the J call may be wrong. CDR3 length equals 14 residues. The germline gives CDR1 SEHNR, CDR2 FQNEAQ (reference sequence). The chain's CDR3 is CASSRDGYSYEQYF. In DNA, the CDR3 is TGTGCCAGCAGCCGGGACGGCTATTCCTACGAGCAGTACTTC.

The chain combines TRBV5-4 with TRBJ2-1, with D tentatively TRBD2 (7 bases). Trimming took off 3 bases at V and 4 bases at J, with 20 bases between the two ends. The CDR3 is 17 amino acids. Germline V CDR1 and CDR2: SGHNT, YYREEE (reference sequence). The CDR3 loop is CASSSDLRGPKYNEQFF. CDR3 DNA sequence: TGTGCCAGCAGCTCTGACCTGCGGGGGCCCAAATACAATGAGCAGTTCTTC.

The chain has TRBV7-2 and TRBJ1-4; the D gene is possibly TRBD1 (5 bases). The V end lost 4 bases, the J end lost 0 bases, and 9 bases lay between the germline ends. Germline loops: CDR1 SGHTA, CDR2 FQGNSA. CDR3 length: 15 residues. The CDR3 DNA is TGTGCCAGCAGCTCGACAGCCTCAACTAATGAAAAACTGTTTTTT. As protein: CASSSTASTNEKLFF.

This clone was counted once. This chain uses TRBV4-1 with TRBJ2-1; D uncertain. CDR1 MGHRA and CDR2 YSYEKL come from the germline V gene. The CDR3 covers 12 residues. Trimming stripped 0 bases from V and 10 bases from J, with 7 bases between. The CDR3 coding sequence is TGCGCCAGCAGCCAAGAATGGGAAGAGCAGTTCTTC. It is translated as CASSQEWEEQFF.

The chain links TRBV13 to TRBJ1-2; tentative D call: TRBD1 (6 bases). Germline CDR1 reads PRHDT; CDR2 reads FYEKMQ (reference sequence). V was pared by 4 bases and J by 6 bases, with 21 bases between. This CDR3 is built from 16 residues. Here the CDR3 reads CASSSSGVGGHDGYTF. The DNA of the CDR3 is TGTGCCAGCAGCTCCTCGGGAGTGGGGGGGCATGATGGCTACACCTTC.

V and J are TRBV5-6 and TRBJ2-7; 9 bases map to TRBD1. Losses at the gene ends were 4 bases for V and 3 bases for J; bases not matched to a gene: 11. CDR1 is SGHDT, CDR2 YYEEEE, per germline. This CDR3 is 16 amino acids long. Here the CDR3 DNA reads TGTGCCAGCAGCCCCGGCGGCGGGACAGGGTTCTACGAGCAGTACTTC. Encoded protein: CASSPGGGTGFYEQYF.

As concerns this clone: It is likely a read error: a sequence one base away is far more abundant. This sample includes further DNA sequences coding for the same CDR3. The chain carries TRBV5-4 and TRBJ1-2, with 8 bases that match TRBD1. The junction had 10 bases not matched to a gene; V was cut back by 4 bases and J by 5 bases. The CDR3 loop spans 15 amino acids. Looked up from germline, CDR1 is SGHNT and CDR2 is YYREEE (reference sequence). CDR3 loop: CASSQDRTGQYGYTF. For the CDR3, the DNA is TGTGCCAGCAGCCAAGATAGGACAGGGCAATATGGCTACACCTTC. Full variable domain (remainder filled in from reference TRBV5-4 and TRBJ1-2): ETGVTQSPTHLIKTRGQQVTLRCSSQSGHNTVSWYQQALGQGPQFIFQYYREEENGRGNFPPRFSGLQFPNYSSELNVNALELDDSALYLCASSQDRTGQYGYTFGSGTRLTVV.

The gene calls are TRBV5-1 and TRBJ2-1; D is ambiguous. This CDR3 comprises 15 residues. In germline, CDR1 is SGHRS, CDR2 YFSETQ. The V gene lost 4 bases and the J gene lost 0 bases, with 11 bases spanning the gap. The CDR3 protein is CASSVPTSSYNEQFF. CDR3 coding DNA: TGCGCCAGCAGCGTTCCGACGAGCTCCTACAATGAGCAGTTCTTC.

The chain joins TRBV10-3 to TRBJ2-5; 8 bases fit TRBD2. J gave up 5 bases and V 5 bases, and 16 bases lay outside the gene matches. The CDR3 loop spans 17 amino acids. Germline V gives CDR1 ENHRY, CDR2 SYGVKD. CDR3 nucleotides: TGTGCCATCAGTCCGAGTCGGAGCGGGGGCCTATGGGAGACCCAGTACTTC. Its protein is CAISPSRSGGLWETQYF.

This clone was found a few times. The V and J genes are TRBV7-9 and TRBJ2-7; the D is unclear. V was clipped by 3 bases and J by 4 bases, with 7 bases between them. The CDR3 spans 12 residues. From germline, CDR1 is SEHNR and CDR2 FQNEAQ (reference sequence). CDR3 residues: CASSFSQYEQYF. The CDR3 DNA follows: TGTGCCAGCAGCTTTAGTCAATACGAGCAGTACTTC. The full variable domain, with the rest looked up from reference TRBV7-9 and TRBJ2-7, is DTGVSQNPRHKITKRGQNVTFRCDPISEHNRLYWYRQTLGQGPEFLTYFQNEAQLEKSRLLSDRFSAERPKGSFSTLEIQRTEQGDSAMYLCASSFSQYEQYFGPGTRLTVT.

The CDR3 reads CATSRGRGADTQYF. The CDR3 DNA is TGTGCCACCAGCAGAGGGAGGGGCGCAGATACGCAGTATTTT. This chain joins TRBV15 and TRBJ2-3, with D perhaps TRBD2 (6 bases). This CDR3 is built from 14 residues. Trimming shortened V by 1 base and J by 4 bases, and 9 bases separated the two germline ends. CDR1 and CDR2 from the germline V gene are LNHNV and YYDKDF (reference sequence).

The genes are TRBV27 and TRBJ1-1, with a possible D match to TRBD1 (6 bases). Trimming took off 0 bases at V and 7 bases at J, with 12 bases between the two ends. This CDR3 spans 14 amino acids. CDR1 is MNHEY, CDR2 SMNVEV, per germline (reference sequence). The CDR3 reads CASSLSAGASEAFF. The CDR3 DNA follows: TGTGCCAGCAGTTTATCGGCAGGGGCGAGTGAAGCTTTCTTT.

The J gene is TRBJ1-2, the V gene TRBV29-1; D ambiguous. Germline V gene lookup returns CDR1 SQVTM and CDR2 ANQGSEA. V was shortened by 3 bases and J by 8 bases, with 10 bases between the two germline ends. This CDR3 contains 11 residues. The CDR3 DNA reads TGCAGCGTTGATAGCGGTGCAGGCTACACCTTC. Its translation: CSVDSGAGYTF.

V is TRBV11-2 and J is TRBJ2-1; D perhaps matches TRBD1 (5 bases). Trimming removed 2 bases at V and 5 bases at J, with 13 bases between. The CDR3 is 15 amino acids. Germline-derived CDR1 and CDR2 are SGHAT and FQNNGV. CDR3 nucleotides: TGTGCCAGCAGCTTACAGGGCTCGAAGGACAATGAGCAGTTCTTC. Translation: CASSLQGSKDNEQFF.

The count of this clone is one. CDR3 nucleotides: TGTGCCAGCAGCTTAGTTGGCAGGGTCCACGAGCAGTACTTC. This gives the protein CASSLVGRVHEQYF. This chain uses TRBV7-9 with TRBJ2-7, with D possibly being TRBD1 (5 bases). The CDR3 has 14 residues. V lost 1 base and J lost 5, with 12 bases in between. Germline V gene sequence: CDR1 SEHNR, CDR2 FQNEAQ (reference sequence).

In its sample, this clone was seen a few times. This chain links TRBV11-1 with TRBJ2-5; 10 bases map to TRBD2. The CDR3 totals 18 residues. V dropped 2 bases and J dropped 0; count of bases not matched to a gene: 9. The germline V gene encodes CDR1 SGHAT and CDR2 FQDESV (reference sequence). CDR3 DNA: TGTGCCAGCAGCTTATCCCCCCTAGCGGGAGCGTACCAAGAGACCCAGTACTTC. Protein sequence: CASSLSPLAGAYQETQYF.

This rearrangement joins TRBV7-9 to TRBJ1-1; D gene unclear. Germline V lookup: CDR1 SEHNR, CDR2 FQNEAQ (reference sequence). The CDR3 has 12 residues. The V and J ends lost 3 bases and 6 bases respectively, with 8 bases between them. CDR3 nucleotides: TGTGCCAGCAGCTTTGGTCAGGCTGAAGCTTTCTTT. Translating it yields CASSFGQAEAFF.

The V and J genes are TRBV2 and TRBJ2-1; D possibly corresponds to TRBD1 (6 bases). The germline V gene encodes CDR1 SNHLY and CDR2 FYNNEI. The germline V and J ends were trimmed by 10 bases and 6 bases, with 22 bases remaining between them. The CDR3 has 15 amino acids. CDR3 loop: CAIPDSRTELNEQFF. The CDR3 coding sequence is TGTGCCATCCCTGATTCCAGGACAGAGCTCAATGAGCAGTTCTTC.